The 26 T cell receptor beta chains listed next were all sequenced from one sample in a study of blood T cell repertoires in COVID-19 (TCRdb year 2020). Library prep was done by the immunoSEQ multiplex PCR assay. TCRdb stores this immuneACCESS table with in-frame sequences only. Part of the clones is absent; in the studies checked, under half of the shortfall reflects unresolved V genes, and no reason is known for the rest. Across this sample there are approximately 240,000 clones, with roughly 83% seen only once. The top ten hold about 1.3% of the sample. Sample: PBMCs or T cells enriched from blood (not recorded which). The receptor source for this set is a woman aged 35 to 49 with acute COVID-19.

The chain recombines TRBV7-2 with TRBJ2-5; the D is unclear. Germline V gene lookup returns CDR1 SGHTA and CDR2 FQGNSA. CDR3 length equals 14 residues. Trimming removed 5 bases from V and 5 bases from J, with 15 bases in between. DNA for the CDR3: TGTGCCAGCAGCGGTAGCCACAAGCCCGAGACCCAGTACTTC. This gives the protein CASSGSHKPETQYF.

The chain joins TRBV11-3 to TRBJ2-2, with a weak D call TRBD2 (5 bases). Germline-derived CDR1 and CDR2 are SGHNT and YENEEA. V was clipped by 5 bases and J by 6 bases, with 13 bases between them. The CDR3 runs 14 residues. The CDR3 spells CASSEGRLAGELFF. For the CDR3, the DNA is TGTGCCAGCAGCGAGGGAAGATTGGCCGGGGAGCTGTTTTTT.

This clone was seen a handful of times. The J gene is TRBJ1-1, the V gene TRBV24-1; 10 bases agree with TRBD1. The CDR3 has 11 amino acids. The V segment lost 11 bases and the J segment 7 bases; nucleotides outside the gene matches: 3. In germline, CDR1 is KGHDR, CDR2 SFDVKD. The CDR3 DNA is TGTGCCATCGGACAGGGGGTTGAAGCTTTCTTT. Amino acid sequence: CAIGQGVEAFF.

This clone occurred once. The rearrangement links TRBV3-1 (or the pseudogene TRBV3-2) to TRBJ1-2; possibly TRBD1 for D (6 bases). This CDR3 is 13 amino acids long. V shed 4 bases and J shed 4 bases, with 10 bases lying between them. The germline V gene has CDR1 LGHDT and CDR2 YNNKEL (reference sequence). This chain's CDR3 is CASSPGTPYGYTF. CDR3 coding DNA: TGTGCCAGCAGCCCCGGGACACCCTATGGCTACACCTTC.

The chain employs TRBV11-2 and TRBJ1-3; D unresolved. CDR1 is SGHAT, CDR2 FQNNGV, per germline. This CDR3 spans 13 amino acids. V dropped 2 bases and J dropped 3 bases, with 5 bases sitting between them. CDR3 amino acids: CASSLHHGNTIYF. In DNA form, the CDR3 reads TGTGCCAGCAGCTTACATCATGGAAACACCATATATTTT.

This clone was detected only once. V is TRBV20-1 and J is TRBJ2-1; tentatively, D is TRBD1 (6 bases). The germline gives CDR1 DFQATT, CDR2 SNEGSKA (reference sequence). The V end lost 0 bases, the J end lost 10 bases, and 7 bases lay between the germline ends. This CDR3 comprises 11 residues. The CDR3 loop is CSARDRGEQFF. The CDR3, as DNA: TGCAGTGCTAGAGATAGGGGGGAGCAGTTCTTC.

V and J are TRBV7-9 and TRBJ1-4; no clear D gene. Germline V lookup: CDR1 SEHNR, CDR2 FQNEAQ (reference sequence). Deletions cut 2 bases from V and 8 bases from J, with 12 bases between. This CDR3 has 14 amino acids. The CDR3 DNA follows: TGTGCCAGCAGCTTAAGAACGGTCGAAGAAAAACTGTTTTTT. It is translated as CASSLRTVEEKLFF. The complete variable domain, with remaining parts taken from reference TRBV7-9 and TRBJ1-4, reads DTGVSQNPRHKITKRGQNVTFRCDPISEHNRLYWYRQTLGQGPEFLTYFQNEAQLEKSRLLSDRFSAERPKGSFSTLEIQRTEQGDSAMYLCASSLRTVEEKLFFGSGTQLSVL.

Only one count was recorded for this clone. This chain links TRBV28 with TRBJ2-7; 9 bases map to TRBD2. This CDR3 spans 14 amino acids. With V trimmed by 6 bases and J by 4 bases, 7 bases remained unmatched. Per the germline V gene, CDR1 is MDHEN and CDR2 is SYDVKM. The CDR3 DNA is TGTGCCAGCAGGGATAGCGGGAGTAGGTACGAGCAGTACTTC. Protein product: CASRDSGSRYEQYF.

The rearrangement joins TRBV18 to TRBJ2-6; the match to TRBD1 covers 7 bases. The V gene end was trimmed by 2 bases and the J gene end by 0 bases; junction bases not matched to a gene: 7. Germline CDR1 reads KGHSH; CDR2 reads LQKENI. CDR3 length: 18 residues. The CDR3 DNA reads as TGTGCCAGCTCACCAACGGGGACAGTCCTCTCTGGGGCCAACGTCCTGACTTTC. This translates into CASSPTGTVLSGANVLTF.

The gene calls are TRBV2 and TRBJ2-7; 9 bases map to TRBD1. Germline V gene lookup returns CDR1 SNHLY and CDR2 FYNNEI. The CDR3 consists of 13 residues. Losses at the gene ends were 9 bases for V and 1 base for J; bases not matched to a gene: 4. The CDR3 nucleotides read TGTGCCAGTCTACAGGGGGCGTCCTACGAGCAGTACTTC. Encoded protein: CASLQGASYEQYF.

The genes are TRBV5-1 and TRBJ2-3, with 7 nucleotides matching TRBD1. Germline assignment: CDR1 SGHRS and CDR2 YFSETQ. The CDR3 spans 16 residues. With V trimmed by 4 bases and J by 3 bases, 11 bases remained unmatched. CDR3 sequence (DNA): TGCGCCAGCAGCGGAACAGGGGCGTCGGGGACAGATACGCAGTATTTT. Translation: CASSGTGASGTDTQYF.

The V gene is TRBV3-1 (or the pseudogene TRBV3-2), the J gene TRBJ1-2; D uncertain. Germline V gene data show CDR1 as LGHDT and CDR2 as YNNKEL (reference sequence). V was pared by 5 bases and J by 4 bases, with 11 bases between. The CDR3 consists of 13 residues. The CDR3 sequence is CASSTRQAYGYTF. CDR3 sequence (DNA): TGTGCCAGCAGCACCCGGCAGGCCTATGGCTACACCTTC.

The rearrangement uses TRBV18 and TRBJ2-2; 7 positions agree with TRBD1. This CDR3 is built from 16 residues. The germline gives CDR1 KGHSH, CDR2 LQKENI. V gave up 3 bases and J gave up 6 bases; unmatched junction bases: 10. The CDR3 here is CASSPSRQGRSGELFF. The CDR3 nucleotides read TGTGCCAGCTCACCTTCGAGACAGGGTCGGTCCGGGGAGCTGTTTTTT.

Here the CDR3 reads CASSLPSQREGDPDNEQFF. The CDR3 bases are TGTGCCAGCAGCTTACCCTCCCAGCGGGAGGGGGACCCCGACAATGAGCAGTTCTTC. This chain joins TRBV7-7 and TRBJ2-1; 10 nucleotides line up with TRBD2. Looked up from germline, CDR1 is SSHAT and CDR2 is FNYEAQ (reference sequence). This CDR3 spans 19 amino acids. J was trimmed by 5 bases and V by 2 bases; bases with no gene match: 15.

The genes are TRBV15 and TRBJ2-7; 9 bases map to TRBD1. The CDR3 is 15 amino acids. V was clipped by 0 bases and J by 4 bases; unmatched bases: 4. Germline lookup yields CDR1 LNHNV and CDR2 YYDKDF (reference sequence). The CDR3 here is CATSRDLGQGYEQYF. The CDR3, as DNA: TGTGCCACCAGCAGAGATCTCGGACAGGGGTACGAGCAGTACTTC.

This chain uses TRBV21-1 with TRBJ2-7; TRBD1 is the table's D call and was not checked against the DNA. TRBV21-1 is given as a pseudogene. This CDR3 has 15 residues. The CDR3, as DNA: TGTGCCAGCAGCAAATGGAACAGGGCCTCCTACGAGCAGTACTTC. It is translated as CASSKWNRASYEQYF.

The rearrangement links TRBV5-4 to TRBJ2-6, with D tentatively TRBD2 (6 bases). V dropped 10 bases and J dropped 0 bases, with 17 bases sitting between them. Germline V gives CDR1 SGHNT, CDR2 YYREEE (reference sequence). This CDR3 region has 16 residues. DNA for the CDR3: TGTGCCCCCTGGGAGCAGGGACTCTCTGGGGCCAACGTCCTGACTTTC. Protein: CAPWEQGLSGANVLTF.

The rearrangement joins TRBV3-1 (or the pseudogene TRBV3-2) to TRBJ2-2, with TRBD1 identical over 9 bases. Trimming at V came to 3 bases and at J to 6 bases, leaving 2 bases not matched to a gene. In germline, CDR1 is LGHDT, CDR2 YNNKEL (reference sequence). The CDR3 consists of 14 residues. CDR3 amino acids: CASSQDRGAGELFF. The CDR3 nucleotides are TGTGCCAGCAGCCAGGACAGGGGCGCCGGGGAGCTGTTTTTT.

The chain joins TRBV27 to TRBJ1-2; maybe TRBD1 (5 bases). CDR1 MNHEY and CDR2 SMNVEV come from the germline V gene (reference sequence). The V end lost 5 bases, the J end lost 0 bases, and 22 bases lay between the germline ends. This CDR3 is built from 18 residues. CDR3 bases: TGTGCCAGCAGTACCAGGGATACGGGGGGTGCTTCTAACTATGGCTACACCTTC. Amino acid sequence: CASSTRDTGGASNYGYTF.

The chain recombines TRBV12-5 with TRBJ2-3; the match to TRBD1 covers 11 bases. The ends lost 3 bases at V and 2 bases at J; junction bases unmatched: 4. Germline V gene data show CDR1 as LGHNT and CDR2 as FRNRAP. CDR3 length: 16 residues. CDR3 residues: CASGLGTGGNTDTQYF. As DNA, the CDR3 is TGTGCTAGTGGTTTAGGGACAGGGGGTAACACAGATACGCAGTATTTT.

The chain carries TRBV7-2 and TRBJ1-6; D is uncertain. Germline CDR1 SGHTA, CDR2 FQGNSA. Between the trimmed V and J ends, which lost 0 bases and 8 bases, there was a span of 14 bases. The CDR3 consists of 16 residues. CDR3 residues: CASSLALGVRDSPLHF. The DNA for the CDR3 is TGTGCCAGCAGCTTAGCGCTCGGGGTCCGCGATTCACCCCTCCACTTT.

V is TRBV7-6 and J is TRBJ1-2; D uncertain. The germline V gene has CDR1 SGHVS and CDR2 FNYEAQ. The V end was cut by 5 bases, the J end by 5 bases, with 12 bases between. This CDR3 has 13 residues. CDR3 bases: TGTGCCAGCAGCCCCTCGGTCCTATATGGCTACACCTTC. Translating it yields CASSPSVLYGYTF.

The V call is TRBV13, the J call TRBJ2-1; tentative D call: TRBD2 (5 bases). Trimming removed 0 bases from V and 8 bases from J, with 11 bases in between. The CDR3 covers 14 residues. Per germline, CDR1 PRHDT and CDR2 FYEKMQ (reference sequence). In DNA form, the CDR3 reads TGTGCCAGCAGCTTAGGGACGGCCGGGGATGAGCAGTTCTTC. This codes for CASSLGTAGDEQFF.

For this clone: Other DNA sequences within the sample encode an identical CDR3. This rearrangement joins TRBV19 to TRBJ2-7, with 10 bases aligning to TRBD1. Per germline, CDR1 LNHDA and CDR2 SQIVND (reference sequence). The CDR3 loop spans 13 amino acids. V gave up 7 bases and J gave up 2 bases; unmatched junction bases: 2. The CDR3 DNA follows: TGTGCCAGTATGGGACAGGGGCCCTACGAGCAGTACTTC. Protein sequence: CASMGQGPYEQYF.

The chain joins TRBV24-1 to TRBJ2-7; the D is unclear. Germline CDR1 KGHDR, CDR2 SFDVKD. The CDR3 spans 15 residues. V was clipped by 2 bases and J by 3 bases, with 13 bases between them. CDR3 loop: CATSDSPGPFYEQYF. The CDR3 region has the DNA TGTGCCACCAGTGATTCGCCGGGTCCCTTCTACGAGCAGTACTTC.

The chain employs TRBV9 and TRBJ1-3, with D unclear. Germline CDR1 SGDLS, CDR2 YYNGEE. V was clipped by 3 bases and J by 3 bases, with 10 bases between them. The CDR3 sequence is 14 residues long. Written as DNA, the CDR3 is TGTGCCAGCAGCGACGGGGTTTTTGGAAACACCATATATTTT. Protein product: CASSDGVFGNTIYF.